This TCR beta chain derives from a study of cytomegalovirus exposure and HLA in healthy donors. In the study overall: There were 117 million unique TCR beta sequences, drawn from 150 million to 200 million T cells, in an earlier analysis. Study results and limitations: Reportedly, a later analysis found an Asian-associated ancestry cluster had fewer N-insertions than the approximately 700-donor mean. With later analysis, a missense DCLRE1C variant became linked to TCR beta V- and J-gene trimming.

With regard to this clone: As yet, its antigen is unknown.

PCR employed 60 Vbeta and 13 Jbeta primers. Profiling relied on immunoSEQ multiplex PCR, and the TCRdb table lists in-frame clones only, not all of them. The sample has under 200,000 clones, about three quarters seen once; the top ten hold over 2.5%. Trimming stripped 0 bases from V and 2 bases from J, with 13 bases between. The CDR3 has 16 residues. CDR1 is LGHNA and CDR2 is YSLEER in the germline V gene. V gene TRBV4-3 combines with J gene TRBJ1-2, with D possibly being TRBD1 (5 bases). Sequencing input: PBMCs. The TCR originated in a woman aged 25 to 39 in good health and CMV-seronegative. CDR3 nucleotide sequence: TGCGCCAGCAGCCAAGAAACCGGACATCTAAACTATGGCTACACCTTC. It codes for CASSQETGHLNYGYTF.